This TCR beta chain was retrieved from a study of cytomegalovirus exposure and HLA in healthy donors. Points from the study as a whole: Among TCR sequences, most were rare, though some public TCRs appeared in many donors. V segments that were indistinguishable, TRBV6-2 and TRBV6-3 among them, were omitted from analysis.

A multiplex PCR was run with 60 Vbeta primers and 13 Jbeta primers. The protocol was immunoSEQ multiplex PCR, while the TCRdb copy is restricted to in-frame clones and leaves out a portion. Found here are roughly 140,000 clones, approximately 68% of them singletons; the top ten hold around 4.7%. The germline gives CDR1 LNHDA, CDR2 SQIVND (reference sequence). Trimming removed 7 bases from V and 1 base from J, with 10 bases in between. This CDR3 spans 13 amino acids. About this clone itself: Its target is not known.

Sequenced sample: PBMCs. This chain joins TRBV19 and TRBJ2-5, with D perhaps matching TRBD2 (5 bases). This TCR was sampled from a man aged 60-69 years in good health and CMV-seronegative. CDR3 sequence (DNA): TGTGCCAGTAAGCAGAGGGCCCAAGAGACCCAGTACTTC. It yields the protein CASKQRAQETQYF.